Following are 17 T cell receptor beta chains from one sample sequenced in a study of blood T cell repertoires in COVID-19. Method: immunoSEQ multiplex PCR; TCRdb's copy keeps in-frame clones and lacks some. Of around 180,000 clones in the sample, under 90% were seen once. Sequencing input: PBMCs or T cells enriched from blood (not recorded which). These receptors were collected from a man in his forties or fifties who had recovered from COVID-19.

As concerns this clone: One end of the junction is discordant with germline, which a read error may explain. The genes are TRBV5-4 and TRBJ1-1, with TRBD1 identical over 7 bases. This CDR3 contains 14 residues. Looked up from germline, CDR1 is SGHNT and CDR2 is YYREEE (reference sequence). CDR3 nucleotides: TGTGCCAGCAGGTTGGGGACAGCAAGTACTGAAGCTTTCTTT. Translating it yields CASRLGTASTEAFF.

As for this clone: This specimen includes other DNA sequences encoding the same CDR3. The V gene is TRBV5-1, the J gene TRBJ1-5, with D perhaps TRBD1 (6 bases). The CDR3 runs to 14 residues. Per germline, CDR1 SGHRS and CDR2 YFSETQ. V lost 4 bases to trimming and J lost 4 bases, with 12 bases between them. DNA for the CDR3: TGCGCCAGCAGCCCAGGACAGCCGAATCAGCCCCAGCATTTT. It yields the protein CASSPGQPNQPQHF.

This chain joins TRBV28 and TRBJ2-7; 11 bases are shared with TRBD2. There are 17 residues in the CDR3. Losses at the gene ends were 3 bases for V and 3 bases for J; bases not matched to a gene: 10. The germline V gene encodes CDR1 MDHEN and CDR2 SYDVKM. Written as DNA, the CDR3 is TGTGCCAGCAGTTTGGTAGCTAGCGGGGGGCCCGACTACGAGCAGTACTTC. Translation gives CASSLVASGGPDYEQYF.

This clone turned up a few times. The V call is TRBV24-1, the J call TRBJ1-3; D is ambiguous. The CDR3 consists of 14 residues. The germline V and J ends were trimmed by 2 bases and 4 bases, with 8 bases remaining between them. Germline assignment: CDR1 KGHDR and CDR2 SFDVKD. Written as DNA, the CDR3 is TGTGCCACCAGTGATTCATTGGGCGGAAACACCATATATTTT. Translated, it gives CATSDSLGGNTIYF.

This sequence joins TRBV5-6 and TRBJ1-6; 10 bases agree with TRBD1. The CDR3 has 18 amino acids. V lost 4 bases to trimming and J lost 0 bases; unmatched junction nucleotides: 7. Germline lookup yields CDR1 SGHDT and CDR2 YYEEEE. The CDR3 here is CASSVGQGLRSYNSPLHF. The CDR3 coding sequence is TGTGCCAGCAGCGTGGGACAGGGGTTGCGCTCCTATAATTCACCCCTCCACTTT.

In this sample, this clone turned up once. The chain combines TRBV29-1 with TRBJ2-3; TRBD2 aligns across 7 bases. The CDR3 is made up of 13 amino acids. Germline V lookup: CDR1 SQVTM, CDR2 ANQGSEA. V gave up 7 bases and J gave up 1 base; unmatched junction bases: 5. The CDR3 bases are TGCAGCGCGGGGGGAGGGCGCACAGATACGCAGTATTTT. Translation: CSAGGGRTDTQYF.

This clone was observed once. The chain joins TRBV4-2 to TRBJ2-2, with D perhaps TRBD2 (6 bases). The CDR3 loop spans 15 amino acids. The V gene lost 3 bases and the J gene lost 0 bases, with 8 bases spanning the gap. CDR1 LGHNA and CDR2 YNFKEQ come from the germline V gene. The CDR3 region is CASSQTGANTGELFF. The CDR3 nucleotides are TGTGCCAGCAGCCAGACGGGGGCGAACACCGGGGAGCTGTTTTTT.

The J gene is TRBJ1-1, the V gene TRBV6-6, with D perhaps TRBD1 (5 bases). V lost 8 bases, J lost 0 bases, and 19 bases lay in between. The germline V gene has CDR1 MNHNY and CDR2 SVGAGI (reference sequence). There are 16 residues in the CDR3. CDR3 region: CASVYQQGHMNTEAFF. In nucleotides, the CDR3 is TGTGCCAGCGTCTATCAGCAGGGCCATATGAACACTGAAGCTTTCTTT.

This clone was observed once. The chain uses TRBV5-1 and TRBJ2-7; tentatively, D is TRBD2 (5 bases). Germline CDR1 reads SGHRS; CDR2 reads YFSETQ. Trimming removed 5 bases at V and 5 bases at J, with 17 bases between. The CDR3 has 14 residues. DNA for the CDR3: TGCGCCAGCAGAAAGGGAGAGGGCCGAGACGAGCAGTACTTC. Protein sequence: CASRKGEGRDEQYF.

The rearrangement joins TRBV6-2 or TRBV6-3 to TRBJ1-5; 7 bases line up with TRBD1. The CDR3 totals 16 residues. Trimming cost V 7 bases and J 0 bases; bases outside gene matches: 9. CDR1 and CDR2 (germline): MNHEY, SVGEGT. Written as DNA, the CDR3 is TGTGCCAGCAACCCAACAGGGGTTTATAGCAATCAGCCCCAGCATTTT. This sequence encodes CASNPTGVYSNQPQHF.

In nucleotides, the CDR3 is TGTGCCAGCTCACCAGAGGATTATAGCAATCAGCCCCAGCATTTT. It translates to CASSPEDYSNQPQHF. The rearrangement links TRBV18 to TRBJ1-5; D unresolved. CDR1 KGHSH and CDR2 LQKENI come from the germline V gene. The CDR3 covers 15 residues. V gave up 2 bases and J gave up 0 bases, with 8 bases separating them. Based on the CDR3 plus reference TRBV18 and TRBJ1-5, the full variable domain is NAGVMQNPRHLVRRRGQEARLRCSPMKGHSHVYWYRQLPEEGLKFMVYLQKENIIDESGMPKERFSAEFPKEGPSILRIQQVVRGDSAAYFCASSPEDYSNQPQHFGDGTRLSIL.

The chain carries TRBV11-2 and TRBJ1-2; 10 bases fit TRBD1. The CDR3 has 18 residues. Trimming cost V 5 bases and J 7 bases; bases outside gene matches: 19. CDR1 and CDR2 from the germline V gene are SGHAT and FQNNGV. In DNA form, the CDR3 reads TGTGCCAGCAGCCCTAGCCCCGGGACAGGGGCGAGGGGAGGTGGCTACACCTTC. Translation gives CASSPSPGTGARGGGYTF.

In nucleotides, the CDR3 is TGTGCCAGCAGTTCTCCCCGTGAGGCTGAGACCCAGTACTTC. This codes for CASSSPREAETQYF. V and J are TRBV6-5 and TRBJ2-5; unclear D gene. Germline loops: CDR1 MNHEY, CDR2 SVGAGI. With 4 bases removed from V and 5 bases from J, the gap between germline ends came to 14 bases. This CDR3 region has 14 residues.

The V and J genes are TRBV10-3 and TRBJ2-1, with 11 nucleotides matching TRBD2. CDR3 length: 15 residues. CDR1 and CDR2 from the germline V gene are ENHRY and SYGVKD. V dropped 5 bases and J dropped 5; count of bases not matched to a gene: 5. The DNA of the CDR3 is TGTGCCATCAGTACGACTAGCGGGGTCAACAATGAGCAGTTCTTC. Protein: CAISTTSGVNNEQFF.

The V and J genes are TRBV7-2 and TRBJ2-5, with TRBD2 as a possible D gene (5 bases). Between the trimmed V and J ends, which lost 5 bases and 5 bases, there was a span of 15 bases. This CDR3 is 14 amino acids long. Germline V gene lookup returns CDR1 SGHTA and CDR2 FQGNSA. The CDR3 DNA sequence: TGTGCCAGCAGCCCTGCCCGGGGTCGCGAGACCCAGTACTTC. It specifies CASSPARGRETQYF. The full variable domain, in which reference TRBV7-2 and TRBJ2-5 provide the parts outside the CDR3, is GAGVSQSPSNKVTEKGKDVELRCDPISGHTALYWYRQSLGQGLEFLIYFQGNSAPDKSGLPSDRFSAERTGGSVSTLTIQRTQQEDSAVYLCASSPARGRETQYFGPGTRLLVL.

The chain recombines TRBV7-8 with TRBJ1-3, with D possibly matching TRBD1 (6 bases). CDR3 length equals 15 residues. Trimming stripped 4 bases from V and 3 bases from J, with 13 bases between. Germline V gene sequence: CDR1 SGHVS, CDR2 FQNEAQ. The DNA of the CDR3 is TGTGCCAGCAGCTCCCGGGAGGGGGGTGGAAACACCATATATTTT. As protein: CASSSREGGGNTIYF. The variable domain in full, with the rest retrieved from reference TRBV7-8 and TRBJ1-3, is GAGVSQSPRYKVAKRGQDVALRCDPISGHVSLFWYQQALGQGPEFLTYFQNEAQLDKSGLPSDRFFAERPEGSVSTLKIQRTQQEDSAVYLCASSSREGGGNTIYFGEGSWLTVV.

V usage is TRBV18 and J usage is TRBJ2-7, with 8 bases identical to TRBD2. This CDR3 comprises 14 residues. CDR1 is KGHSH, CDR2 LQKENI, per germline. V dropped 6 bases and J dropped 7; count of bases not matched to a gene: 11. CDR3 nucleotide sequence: TGTGCCAGCTCGGGGAGGAGCGGGGGAGGTGAGCAGTACTTC. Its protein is CASSGRSGGGEQYF.